This T cell receptor (beta chain) was profiled in a study of blood T cell repertoires in COVID-19. Turning to the study itself: Samples came from the United States, Italy and Spain, spanning acute and convalescent COVID-19. From T cells, B-cell-depleted T cells, or PBMCs came the material, which was cDNA or gDNA.

Germline CDR1 WNHNN, CDR2 SYGVQD (reference sequence). CDR3 size: 17 residues. The V gene end was trimmed by 7 bases and the J gene end by 5 bases; junction bases not matched to a gene: 14. Per the original methods: Reference gene primer amplification gave estimated nucleated cell counts. The repertoire was sequenced with immunoSEQ multiplex PCR; TCRdb's copy has only in-frame clones and lacks some. V and J calls and clone size are given by that table; D and trimming were obtained from the DNA. The sample carries about 480,000 clones, around 85% recorded once. Recovery among Cohort 3 donors was established by two negative PCRs, clearance, or symptom resolution.

The source material was PBMCs or T cells enriched from blood (not recorded which). This receptor was obtained from an older woman who had recovered from COVID-19. The V call is TRBV10-1, the J call TRBJ1-2; 12 nucleotides line up with TRBD1. The CDR3 DNA follows: TGCGCCAGCATCAATCAATCCGGGACAGGGGGCGGGTATGGCTACACCTTC. It codes for CASINQSGTGGGYGYTF.